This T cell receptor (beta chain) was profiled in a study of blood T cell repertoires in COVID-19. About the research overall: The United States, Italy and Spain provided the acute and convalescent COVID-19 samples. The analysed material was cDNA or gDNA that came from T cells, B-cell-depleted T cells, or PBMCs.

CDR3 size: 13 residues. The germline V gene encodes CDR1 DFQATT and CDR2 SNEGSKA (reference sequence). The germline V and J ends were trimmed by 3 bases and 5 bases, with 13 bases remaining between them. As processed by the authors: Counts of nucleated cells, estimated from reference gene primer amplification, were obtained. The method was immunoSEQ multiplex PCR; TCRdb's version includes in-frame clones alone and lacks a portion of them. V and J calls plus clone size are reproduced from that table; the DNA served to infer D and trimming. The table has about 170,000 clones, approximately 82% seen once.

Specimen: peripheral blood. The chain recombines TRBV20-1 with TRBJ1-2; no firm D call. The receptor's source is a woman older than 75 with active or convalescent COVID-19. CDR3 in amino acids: CSASPNPQYGYTF. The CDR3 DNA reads TGCAGTGCTAGTCCCAATCCTCAGTATGGCTACACCTTC.